The 23 T cell receptor beta chains below were found in one sample sequenced in a study of cytomegalovirus exposure and HLA in healthy donors. The primer mix had 60 Vbeta and 13 Jbeta primers. Here immunoSEQ multiplex PCR was the method, and the copy in TCRdb shows in-frame clones only, minus some. The table lists 150,000 to 200,000 clones, approximately 83% of them singletons. The sequenced sample was PBMCs. The receptor source for this set is a man younger than 30 in good health and CMV-seropositive.

The J gene is TRBJ1-3, the V gene TRBV27, with D unclear. The CDR3 has 11 residues. Germline-derived CDR1 and CDR2 are MNHEY and SMNVEV (reference sequence). Trimming left V 7 bases short and J 4 bases short, with 5 bases between. CDR3 sequence reads: CASMRGNTIYF. The CDR3 DNA reads as TGTGCCAGCATGCGGGGAAACACCATATATTTT.

The rearrangement joins TRBV5-1 to TRBJ2-5, with D unresolved. The CDR3 is 14 residues long. V shed 0 bases and J shed 3 bases, with 9 bases lying between them. CDR1 is SGHRS, CDR2 YFSETQ, per germline. In DNA form, the CDR3 reads TGCGCCAGCAGCTTGGCGGAAACTAAAGAGACCCAGTACTTC. Translating it yields CASSLAETKETQYF.

The rearrangement joins TRBV11-2 to TRBJ1-1; possible D gene TRBD1, 5 bases. Germline CDR1 reads SGHAT; CDR2 reads FQNNGV. Trimming cost V 4 bases and J 4 bases, with 13 bases left between them. CDR3 length equals 14 residues. CDR3 sequence: CASSWDSTSTEAFF. The CDR3 DNA sequence: TGTGCCAGCAGCTGGGACTCAACCAGCACTGAAGCTTTCTTT. The full variable domain, rest sourced from reference TRBV11-2 and TRBJ1-1, is EAGVAQSPRYKIIEKRQSVAFWCNPISGHATLYWYQQILGQGPKLLIQFQNNGVVDDSQLPKDRFSAERLKGVDSTLKIQPAKLEDSAVYLCASSWDSTSTEAFFGQGTRLTVV.

V and J are TRBV4-3 and TRBJ2-7, with TRBD2 as a possible D gene (5 bases). Trimming removed 4 bases from V and 5 bases from J, with 12 bases in between. The CDR3 has 13 amino acids. Germline V gene data show CDR1 as LGHNA and CDR2 as YSLEER. CDR3 bases: TGCGCCAGCAGCCCAACGAGGGTCCACGAGCAGTACTTC. Protein: CASSPTRVHEQYF.

This chain links TRBV2 with TRBJ2-3; 11 bases align to TRBD2. V dropped 3 bases and J dropped 1; count of bases not matched to a gene: 6. Germline V gene data show CDR1 as SNHLY and CDR2 as FYNNEI. The CDR3 has 17 residues. CDR3 sequence: CASSDYLLAGGTDTQYF. Written as DNA, the CDR3 is TGTGCCAGCAGTGACTACCTACTAGCGGGGGGCACAGATACGCAGTATTTT.

V usage is TRBV15 and J usage is TRBJ2-5; D gene unclear. Between the trimmed V and J ends, which lost 0 bases and 5 bases, there was a span of 10 bases. Germline-derived CDR1 and CDR2 are LNHNV and YYDKDF (reference sequence). This CDR3 region has 14 residues. CDR3 DNA sequence: TGTGCCACCAGCAGAGATTTCAACAAGGAGACCCAGTACTTC. This encodes CATSRDFNKETQYF.

V usage is TRBV27 and J usage is TRBJ1-6; TRBD1 matches at 8 bases. In germline, CDR1 is MNHEY, CDR2 SMNVEV (reference sequence). V was pared by 6 bases and J by 9 bases, with 7 bases of the junction left unmatched. This CDR3 is 14 amino acids long. CDR3 DNA sequence: TGTGCCAGCAGCAGTACAGGGGGAGGTTCACCCCTCCACTTT. It codes for CASSSTGGGSPLHF.

The gene calls are TRBV5-1 and TRBJ2-3; perhaps TRBD1 as D (5 bases). The V gene lost 0 bases and the J gene lost 2 bases, with 7 bases spanning the gap. Germline values: CDR1 SGHRS, CDR2 YFSETQ. The CDR3 runs 14 residues. The CDR3 here is CASSLDRYTDTQYF. CDR3 DNA: TGCGCCAGCAGCTTGGACAGGTACACAGATACGCAGTATTTT. The complete variable domain, with remaining parts taken from reference TRBV5-1 and TRBJ2-3, reads KAGVTQTPRYLIKTRGQQVTLSCSPISGHRSVSWYQQTPGQGLQFLFEYFSETQRNKGNFPGRFSGRQFSNSRSEMNVSTLELGDSALYLCASSLDRYTDTQYFGPGTRLTVL.

The genes are TRBV6-1 and TRBJ2-3; tentative D call: TRBD1 (5 bases). The V end was cut by 4 bases, the J end by 4 bases, with 18 bases between. The CDR3 runs 16 residues. Germline V gene lookup returns CDR1 MNHNS and CDR2 SASEGT. CDR3 nucleotide sequence: TGTGCCAGCAGTGGCCTAGGGGCCGGTAGGGCAGATACGCAGTATTTT. As protein: CASSGLGAGRADTQYF.

The chain joins TRBV11-2 to TRBJ1-2; 8 bases agree with TRBD1. Germline loops: CDR1 SGHAT, CDR2 FQNNGV. V shed 5 bases, J shed 2 bases, and the junction held 7 bases outside the gene matches. The CDR3 covers 15 residues. CDR3 residues: CASSTGGQSNYGYTF. Written as DNA, the CDR3 is TGTGCCAGCAGCACAGGGGGACAGTCAAACTATGGCTACACCTTC.

The rearrangement joins TRBV5-1 to TRBJ2-1; TRBD2 agrees at 13 bases. Trimming took 4 bases from V and 6 from J; bases not matched to a gene: 1. The CDR3 contains 14 residues. The germline gives CDR1 SGHRS, CDR2 YFSETQ. For the CDR3, the DNA is TGCGCCAGCAGCACTAGCGGGGGGGCCAATGAGCAGTTCTTC. Its protein is CASSTSGGANEQFF.

The genes are TRBV7-2 and TRBJ2-3; no clear D gene. Germline V CDR1 and CDR2: SGHTA, FQGNSA. V lost 2 bases, J lost 0 bases, and 6 bases lay in between. CDR3 length equals 14 residues. Written as DNA, the CDR3 is TGTGCCAGCAGCTTATATCGGAGCACAGATACGCAGTATTTT. It codes for CASSLYRSTDTQYF. The full variable domain, its missing parts supplied by reference TRBV7-2 and TRBJ2-3, is GAGVSQSPSNKVTEKGKDVELRCDPISGHTALYWYRQSLGQGLEFLIYFQGNSAPDKSGLPSDRFSAERTGGSVSTLTIQRTQQEDSAVYLCASSLYRSTDTQYFGPGTRLTVL.

This chain connects TRBV5-4 to TRBJ2-5; D might be TRBD1 (5 bases). The CDR3 spans 15 residues. Germline loops: CDR1 SGHNT, CDR2 YYREEE (reference sequence). The ends were cut back, 0 bases at V and 0 bases at J, with 9 bases in the middle. CDR3 amino acids: CASSLVGRDQETQYF. The CDR3 region has the DNA TGTGCCAGCAGCTTGGTAGGCAGGGACCAAGAGACCCAGTACTTC.

This clone was recorded only once. J is TRBJ2-3 and V is TRBV9; the D gene is possibly TRBD1 (5 bases). The CDR3 is made up of 13 amino acids. V lost 3 bases, J lost 6 bases, and 11 bases lay in between. Germline V gives CDR1 SGDLS, CDR2 YYNGEE. The CDR3 DNA follows: TGTGCCAGCAGCGGAGGACACCGCGATACGCAGTATTTT. It encodes CASSGGHRDTQYF.

This clone has just a few counts. This rearrangement joins TRBV19 to TRBJ2-7, with D possibly TRBD1 on 7 matching bases. This CDR3 is 16 amino acids long. Germline loops: CDR1 LNHDA, CDR2 SQIVND (reference sequence). Trimming removed 5 bases from V and 3 bases from J, with 20 bases in between. CDR3 in DNA: TGTGCCAGTAGTGTGGGACTGGGACAGACTTTCTACGAGCAGTACTTC. This codes for CASSVGLGQTFYEQYF.

The chain has TRBV7-3 and TRBJ2-5; 12 bases line up with TRBD2. The V and J ends lost 5 bases and 5 bases, in that order; junction bases with no gene match: 0. This CDR3 comprises 13 residues. Per the germline V gene, CDR1 is SGHTA and CDR2 is FQGTGA. The CDR3 DNA follows: TGTGCCAGCAGCACTAGCGGGAGGGAGACCCAGTACTTC. This encodes CASSTSGRETQYF.

This sequence joins TRBV5-6 and TRBJ2-3, with unresolved D. The CDR3 totals 17 residues. V lost 4 bases and J lost 1, with 19 bases in between. CDR1 SGHDT and CDR2 YYEEEE come from the germline V gene. This CDR3 reads CASSRPRSPLCTDTQYF. CDR3 bases: TGTGCCAGCAGCCGTCCGCGTTCGCCCCTGTGCACAGATACGCAGTATTTT.

This chain connects TRBV4-3 to TRBJ2-7; no firm D call. Trimming took 0 bases from V and 0 from J, leaving 9 bases between them. Germline CDR1 is LGHNA and CDR2 is YSLEER. The CDR3 length is 15 residues. CDR3 protein: CASSQDAAVSYEQYF. The DNA of the CDR3 is TGCGCCAGCAGCCAAGATGCGGCAGTCTCCTACGAGCAGTACTTC.

The DNA of the CDR3 is TGTGCCAGCAGCTTAAGACCTTACAGGACATATGGCTACACCTTC. This translates into CASSLRPYRTYGYTF. The chain has TRBV11-2 and TRBJ1-2; TRBD1 might be the D (5 bases). The V end lost 2 bases, the J end lost 5 bases, and 15 bases lay between the germline ends. CDR1 and CDR2 from the germline V gene are SGHAT and FQNNGV. This CDR3 contains 15 residues.

The genes are TRBV10-3 and TRBJ2-3, with TRBD2 matching over 11 bases. Germline CDR1 reads ENHRY; CDR2 reads SYGVKD. J was trimmed by 3 bases and V by 4 bases; bases with no gene match: 6. The CDR3 has 16 amino acids. The CDR3 loop is CAISVAGGPRTDTQYF. CDR3 sequence (DNA): TGTGCCATCAGTGTAGCGGGGGGGCCTCGAACAGATACGCAGTATTTT.

This chain links TRBV25-1 with TRBJ1-1, with a possible D match to TRBD1 (5 bases). The CDR3 covers 14 residues. The germline V gene has CDR1 MGHDK and CDR2 SYGVNS. The V and J ends lost 1 base and 5 bases respectively, with 11 bases between them. In DNA form, the CDR3 reads TGTGCCAGCAGTGAATGGGGGGATGGGACTGAAGCTTTCTTT. It encodes CASSEWGDGTEAFF.

The chain has TRBV6-1 and TRBJ1-2; 8 bases map to TRBD1. Germline CDR1 is MNHNS and CDR2 is SASEGT. The trim removed 6 bases at V and 1 base at J, leaving 7 bases unmatched. CDR3 length: 15 amino acids. DNA of the CDR3: TGTGCCAGCAGCCCGGACAGGGATCGTAACTATGGCTACACCTTC. It translates to CASSPDRDRNYGYTF.

The rearrangement uses TRBV5-5 and TRBJ2-7, with a possible D match to TRBD1 (5 bases). This CDR3 has 14 amino acids. Germline V gene data show CDR1 as SGHKS and CDR2 as YYEKEE (reference sequence). Trimming cost V 0 bases and J 2 bases, with 9 bases left between them. DNA for the CDR3: TGTGCCAGCAGCTTGGTGGCAGGGACCTACGAGCAGTACTTC. This translates into CASSLVAGTYEQYF.